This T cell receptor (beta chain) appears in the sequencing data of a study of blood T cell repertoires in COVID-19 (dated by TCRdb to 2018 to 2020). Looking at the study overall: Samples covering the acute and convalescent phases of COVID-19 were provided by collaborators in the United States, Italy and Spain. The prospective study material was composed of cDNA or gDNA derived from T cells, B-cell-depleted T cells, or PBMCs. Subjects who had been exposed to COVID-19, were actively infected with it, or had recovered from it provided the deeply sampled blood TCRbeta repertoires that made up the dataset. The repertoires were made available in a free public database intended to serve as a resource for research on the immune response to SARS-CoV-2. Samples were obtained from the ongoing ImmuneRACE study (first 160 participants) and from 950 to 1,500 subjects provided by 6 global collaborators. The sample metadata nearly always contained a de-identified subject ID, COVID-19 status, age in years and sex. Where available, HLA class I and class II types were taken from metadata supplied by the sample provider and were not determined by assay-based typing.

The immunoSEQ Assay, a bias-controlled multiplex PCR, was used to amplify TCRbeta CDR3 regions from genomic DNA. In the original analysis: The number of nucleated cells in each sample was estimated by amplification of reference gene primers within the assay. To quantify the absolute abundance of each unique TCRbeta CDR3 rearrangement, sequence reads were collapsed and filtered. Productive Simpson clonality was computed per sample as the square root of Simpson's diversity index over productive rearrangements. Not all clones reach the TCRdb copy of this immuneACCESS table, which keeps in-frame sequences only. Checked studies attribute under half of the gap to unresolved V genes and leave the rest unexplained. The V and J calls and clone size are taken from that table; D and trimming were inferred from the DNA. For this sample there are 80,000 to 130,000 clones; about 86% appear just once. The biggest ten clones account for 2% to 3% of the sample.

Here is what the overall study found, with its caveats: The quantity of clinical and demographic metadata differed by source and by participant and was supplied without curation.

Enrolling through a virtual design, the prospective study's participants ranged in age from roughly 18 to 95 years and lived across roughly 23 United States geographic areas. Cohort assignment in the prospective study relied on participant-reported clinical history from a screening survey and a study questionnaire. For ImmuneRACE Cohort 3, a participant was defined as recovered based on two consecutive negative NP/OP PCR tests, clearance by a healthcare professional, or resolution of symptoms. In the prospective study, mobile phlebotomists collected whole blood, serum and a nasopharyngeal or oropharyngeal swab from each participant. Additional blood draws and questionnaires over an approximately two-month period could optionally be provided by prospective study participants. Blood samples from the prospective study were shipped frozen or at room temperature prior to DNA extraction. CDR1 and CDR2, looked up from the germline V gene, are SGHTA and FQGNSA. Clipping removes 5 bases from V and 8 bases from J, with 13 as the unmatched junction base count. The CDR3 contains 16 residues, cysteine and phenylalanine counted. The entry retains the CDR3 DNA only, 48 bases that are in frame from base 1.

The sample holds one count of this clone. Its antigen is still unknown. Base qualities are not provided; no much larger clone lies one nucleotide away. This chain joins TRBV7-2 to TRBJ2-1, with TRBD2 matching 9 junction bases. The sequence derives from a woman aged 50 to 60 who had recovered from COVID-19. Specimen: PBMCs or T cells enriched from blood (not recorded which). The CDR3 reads CASSPGRRGGTHEQFF. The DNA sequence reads TGTGCCAGCAGCCCCGGGAGGCGGGGGGGCACTCATGAGCAGTTCTTC.